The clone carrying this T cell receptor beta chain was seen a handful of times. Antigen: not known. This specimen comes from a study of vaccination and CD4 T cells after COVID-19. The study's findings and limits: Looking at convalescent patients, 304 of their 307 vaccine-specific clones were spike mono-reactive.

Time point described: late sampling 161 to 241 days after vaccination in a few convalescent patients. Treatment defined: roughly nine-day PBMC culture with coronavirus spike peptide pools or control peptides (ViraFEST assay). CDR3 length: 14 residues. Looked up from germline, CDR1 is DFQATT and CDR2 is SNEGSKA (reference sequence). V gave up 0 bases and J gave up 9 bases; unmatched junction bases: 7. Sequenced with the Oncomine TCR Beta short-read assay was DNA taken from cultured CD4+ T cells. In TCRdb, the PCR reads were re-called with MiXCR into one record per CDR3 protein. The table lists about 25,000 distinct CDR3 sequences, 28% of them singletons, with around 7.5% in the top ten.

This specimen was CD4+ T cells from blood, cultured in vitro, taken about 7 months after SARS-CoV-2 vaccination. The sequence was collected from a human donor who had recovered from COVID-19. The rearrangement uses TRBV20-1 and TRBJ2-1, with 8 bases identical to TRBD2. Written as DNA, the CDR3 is TGCAGTGCTAGAGATGAGCGGGAGTCGGGTGAGCAGTTCTTC. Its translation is CSARDERESGEQFF.